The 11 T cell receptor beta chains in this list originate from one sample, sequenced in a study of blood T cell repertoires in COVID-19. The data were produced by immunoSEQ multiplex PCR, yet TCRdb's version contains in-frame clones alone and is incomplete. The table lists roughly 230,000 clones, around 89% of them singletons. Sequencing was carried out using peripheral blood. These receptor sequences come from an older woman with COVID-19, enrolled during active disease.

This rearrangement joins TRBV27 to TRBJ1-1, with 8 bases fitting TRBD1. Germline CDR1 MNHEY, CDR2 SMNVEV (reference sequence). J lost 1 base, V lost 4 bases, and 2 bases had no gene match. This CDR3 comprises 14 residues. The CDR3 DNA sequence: TGTGCCAGCAGTTGGACAGGGAGGAACACTGAAGCTTTCTTT. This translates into CASSWTGRNTEAFF.

This chain's CDR3 is CASSPDLNYGYTF. The CDR3 DNA is TGTGCCAGCAGCCCTGACTTGAACTATGGCTACACCTTC. The chain is built from TRBV5-5 and TRBJ1-2; D remains ambiguous. The CDR3 covers 13 residues. In germline, CDR1 is SGHKS, CDR2 YYEKEE (reference sequence). Trimming took off 4 bases at V and 2 bases at J, with 9 bases between the two ends.

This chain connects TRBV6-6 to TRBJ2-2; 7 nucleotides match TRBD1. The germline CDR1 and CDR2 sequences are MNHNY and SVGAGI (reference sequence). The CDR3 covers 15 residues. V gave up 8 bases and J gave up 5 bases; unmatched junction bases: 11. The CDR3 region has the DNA TGTGCCAGCTCGATGGAGACAGGGAGTACCGGGGAGCTGTTTTTT. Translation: CASSMETGSTGELFF.

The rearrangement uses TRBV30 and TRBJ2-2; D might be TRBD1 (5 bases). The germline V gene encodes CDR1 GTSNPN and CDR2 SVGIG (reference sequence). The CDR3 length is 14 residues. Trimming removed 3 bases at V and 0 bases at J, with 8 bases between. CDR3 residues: CAWRPGTNTGELFF. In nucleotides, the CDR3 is TGTGCCTGGAGGCCAGGGACGAACACCGGGGAGCTGTTTTTT.

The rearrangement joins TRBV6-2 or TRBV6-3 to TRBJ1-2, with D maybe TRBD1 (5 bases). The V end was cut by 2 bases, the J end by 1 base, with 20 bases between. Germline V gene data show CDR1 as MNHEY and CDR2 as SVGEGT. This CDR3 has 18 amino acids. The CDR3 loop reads CASSYHGGRTGYNYGYTF. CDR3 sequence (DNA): TGTGCCAGCAGTTACCACGGGGGTCGAACAGGTTATAACTATGGCTACACCTTC.

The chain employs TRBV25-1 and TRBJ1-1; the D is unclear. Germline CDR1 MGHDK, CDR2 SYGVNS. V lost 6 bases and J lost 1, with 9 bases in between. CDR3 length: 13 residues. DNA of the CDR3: TGTGCCAGCAGCCTCACACCGAACACTGAAGCTTTCTTT. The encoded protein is CASSLTPNTEAFF.

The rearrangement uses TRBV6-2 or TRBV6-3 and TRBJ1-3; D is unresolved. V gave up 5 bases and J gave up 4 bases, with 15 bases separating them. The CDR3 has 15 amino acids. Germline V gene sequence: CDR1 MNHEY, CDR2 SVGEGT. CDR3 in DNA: TGTGCCAGCAGTACACGACCGGGTGCGGGAAACACCATATATTTT. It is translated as CASSTRPGAGNTIYF.

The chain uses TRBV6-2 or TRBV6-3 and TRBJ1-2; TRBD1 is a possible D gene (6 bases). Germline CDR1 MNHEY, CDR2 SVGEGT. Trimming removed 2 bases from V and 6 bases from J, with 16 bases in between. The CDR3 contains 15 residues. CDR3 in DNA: TGTGCCAGCAGTTACCGGGCCACAGGGATCGATGGCTACACCTTC. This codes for CASSYRATGIDGYTF.

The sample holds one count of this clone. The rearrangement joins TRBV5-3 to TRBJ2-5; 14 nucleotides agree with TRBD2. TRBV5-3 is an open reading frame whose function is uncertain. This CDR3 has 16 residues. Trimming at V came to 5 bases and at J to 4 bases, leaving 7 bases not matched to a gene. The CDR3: CARRETSGGAGETQYF. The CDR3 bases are TGTGCCAGAAGAGAGACTAGCGGGGGGGCCGGAGAGACCCAGTACTTC.

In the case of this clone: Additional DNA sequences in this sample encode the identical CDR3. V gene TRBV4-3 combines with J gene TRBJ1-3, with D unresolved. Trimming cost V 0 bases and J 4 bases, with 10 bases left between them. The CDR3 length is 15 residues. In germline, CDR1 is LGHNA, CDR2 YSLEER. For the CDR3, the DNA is TGCGCCAGCAGCCAAGAAGGAGGTCACGGAAACACCATATATTTT. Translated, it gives CASSQEGGHGNTIYF.

CDR3 nucleotides: TGTGCCAGCACTAGAACGGGACAGGGGTCCCCTGAAGCTTTCTTT. This encodes CASTRTGQGSPEAFF. V is TRBV6-5 and J is TRBJ1-1, with 10 bases that match TRBD1. The CDR3 totals 15 residues. With 7 bases clipped from V and 6 bases from J, the junction kept 11 bases outside the gene matches. CDR1 is MNHEY, CDR2 SVGAGI, per germline.